The source of this T cell receptor (beta chain) is a study of blood T cell repertoires in COVID-19. The wider study: Researchers got acute and convalescent COVID-19 samples from the United States, Italy and Spain. The cDNA or gDNA used as material had been derived from T cells, B-cell-depleted T cells, or PBMCs.

The length of the CDR3 is 16 residues. Germline lookup yields CDR1 LGHDT and CDR2 YNNKEL (reference sequence). The ends lost 1 base at V and 1 base at J; junction bases unmatched: 2. Source study methods: Reference gene primers were amplified, and this amplification served to estimate nucleated cell counts. Sequenced by immunoSEQ multiplex PCR; TCRdb stores in-frame clones only, minus some. Clone size and the V and J calls come from that table; the DNA yielded D and trimming. The sample lists 200,000 to 250,000 clones, about 84% occurring once. The chain has TRBV3-1 (or the pseudogene TRBV3-2) and TRBJ1-4, with TRBD1 identical over 8 bases. The TCR originated in a human donor in a cohort sampled during active COVID-19. Sequenced material: peripheral blood. The CDR3 protein is CASSQGTGLTNEKLFF. In nucleotides, the CDR3 is TGTGCCAGCAGCCAAGGGACAGGGCTAACTAATGAAAAACTGTTTTTT.